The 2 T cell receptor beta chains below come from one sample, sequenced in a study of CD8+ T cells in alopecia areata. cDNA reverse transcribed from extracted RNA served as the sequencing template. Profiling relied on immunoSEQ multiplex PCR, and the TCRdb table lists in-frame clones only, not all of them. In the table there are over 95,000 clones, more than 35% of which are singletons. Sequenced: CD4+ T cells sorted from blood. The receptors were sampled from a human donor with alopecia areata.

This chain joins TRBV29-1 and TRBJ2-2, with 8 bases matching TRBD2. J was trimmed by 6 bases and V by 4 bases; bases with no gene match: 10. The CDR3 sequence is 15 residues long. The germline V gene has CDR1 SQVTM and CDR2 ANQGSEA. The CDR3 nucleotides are TGCAGCGTTGGACAAACCAGCGGGAGCGCCGGGGAGCTGTTTTTT. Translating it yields CSVGQTSGSAGELFF.

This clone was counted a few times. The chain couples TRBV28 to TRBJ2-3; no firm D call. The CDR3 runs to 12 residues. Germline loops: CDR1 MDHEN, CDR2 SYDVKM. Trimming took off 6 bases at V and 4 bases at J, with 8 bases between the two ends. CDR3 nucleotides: TGTGCCAGCAGCCGGAACGCAGATACGCAGTATTTT. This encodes CASSRNADTQYF.